These 8 T cell receptor beta chains share one sample of origin, sequenced in a study of blood T cell repertoires in COVID-19. The protocol was immunoSEQ multiplex PCR, while the TCRdb copy is restricted to in-frame clones and leaves out a portion. Among over 30,000 clones listed, about 86% were seen once. The source material was peripheral blood. The receptor set was obtained from an older woman with active COVID-19.

A note on this clone: At one boundary the junction diverges from the germline segment, which might be a read error. J is TRBJ2-3 and V is TRBV7-7; TRBD2 is a possible D gene (5 bases). The CDR3 contains 15 residues. Germline CDR1 reads SSHAT; CDR2 reads FNYEAQ (reference sequence). The CDR3 nucleotides read TGTGCTAGCAGCCCGAGCGGTCTCTTGAGTAATACGCAGTATTTT. Translated, it gives CASSPSGLLSNTQYF.

Sample share makes this clone large (0.1 to 1%). The chain recombines TRBV28 with TRBJ1-6; no firm D call. CDR3 length equals 16 residues. Germline assignment: CDR1 MDHEN and CDR2 SYDVKM. V gave up 2 bases and J gave up 8 bases, with 16 bases separating them. DNA of the CDR3: TGTGCCAGCAGTTTACCCCCTGGAGGGATGGATTCACCCCTCCACTTT. Amino acid sequence: CASSLPPGGMDSPLHF.

The chain couples TRBV30 to TRBJ2-7; TRBD2 matches at 10 bases. CDR3 length: 15 amino acids. The V segment lost 4 bases and the J segment 6 bases; nucleotides outside the gene matches: 12. Germline CDR1 GTSNPN, CDR2 SVGIG (reference sequence). The chain's CDR3 is CAWKPPNSGGTEQYF. CDR3 nucleotides: TGTGCCTGGAAGCCCCCCAATAGCGGGGGGACCGAGCAGTACTTC.

The rearrangement joins TRBV10-3 to TRBJ1-1; a weak D match, TRBD1 (6 bases). The CDR3 has 13 amino acids. Trimming took 8 bases from V and 3 from J, leaving 13 bases between them. Germline V lookup: CDR1 ENHRY, CDR2 SYGVKD. This CDR3 is CAISRGFDTEAFF. In DNA, the CDR3 is TGTGCCATCTCCAGGGGCTTTGACACTGAAGCTTTCTTT.

The J gene is TRBJ2-7, the V gene TRBV21-1; the D segment call TRBD1 is taken from the table without a DNA check. TRBV21-1 is deemed a pseudogene. The CDR3 loop spans 14 amino acids. The chain's CDR3 is CASSKVQGMNEQYF. The DNA of the CDR3 is TGTGCCAGCAGCAAAGTGCAGGGGATGAACGAGCAGTACTTC.

The chain has TRBV25-1 and TRBJ1-1, with D tentatively TRBD1 (5 bases). Germline loops: CDR1 MGHDK, CDR2 SYGVNS. CDR3 length: 15 amino acids. V lost 5 bases and J 1 base, leaving 14 bases between the germline ends. The CDR3 spells CASSPWGRANTEAFF. The DNA of the CDR3 is TGTGCCAGCAGTCCTTGGGGCAGGGCGAACACTGAAGCTTTCTTT. The whole variable domain, filled in from reference TRBV25-1 and TRBJ1-1, reads EADIYQTPRYLVIGTGKKITLECSQTMGHDKMYWYQQDPGMELHLIHYSYGVNSTEKGDLSSESTVSRIRTEHFPLTLESARPSHTSQYLCASSPWGRANTEAFFGQGTRLTVV.

This chain uses TRBV11-3 with TRBJ1-2, with TRBD1 matching 9 bases. The V gene end was trimmed by 4 bases and the J gene end by 0 bases; junction bases not matched to a gene: 9. CDR1 is SGHNT and CDR2 is YENEEA in the germline V gene. There are 17 residues in the CDR3. The CDR3 DNA sequence: TGTGCCAGCAGCTCCTCGGGGACAGGGCGCACTAACTATGGCTACACCTTC. Amino acid sequence: CASSSSGTGRTNYGYTF.

This clone came up once. The V call is TRBV9, the J call TRBJ2-1, with D perhaps TRBD2 (7 bases). CDR1 SGDLS and CDR2 YYNGEE come from the germline V gene. The CDR3 runs 15 residues. Deletions cut 2 bases from V and 9 bases from J, with 18 bases between. CDR3 amino acids: CASSVRGSSGGEQFF. CDR3 in DNA: TGTGCCAGCAGCGTCAGGGGATCCTCGGGGGGTGAGCAGTTCTTC.